Following are 14 T cell receptor beta chains from one sample sequenced in a study of T cell changes during pregnancy in multiple sclerosis. This table comes from immunoSEQ multiplex PCR, and its TCRdb copy is limited to in-frame clones, with some not included. Among about 8,500 clones listed, around nine tenths were seen once. The sample was CD8+ T cells from peripheral blood mononuclear cells, taken in the first trimester of pregnancy. The receptor set was obtained from a female donor in good health, enrolled as a control in a pregnancy study.

The chain carries TRBV27 and TRBJ2-7; unclear D gene. The V gene lost 5 bases and the J gene lost 2 bases, with 10 bases spanning the gap. Germline V gene data show CDR1 as MNHEY and CDR2 as SMNVEV (reference sequence). The CDR3 spans 13 residues. CDR3 nucleotides: TGTGCCAGCAGTCCCTCGCGAGCCTACGAGCAGTACTTC. The encoded protein is CASSPSRAYEQYF.

V gene TRBV7-6 combines with J gene TRBJ1-2; D is ambiguous. The V gene's germline CDR1 is SGHVS and CDR2 FNYEAQ. Trimming cost V 5 bases and J 5 bases, with 15 bases left between them. The CDR3 consists of 14 residues. This CDR3 is CASSPSGGPYGYTF. DNA of the CDR3: TGTGCCAGCAGCCCCTCCGGCGGTCCATATGGCTACACCTTC. The entire variable domain, with the rest obtained from reference TRBV7-6 and TRBJ1-2, is as follows: GAGVSQSPRYKVTKRGQDVALRCDPISGHVSLYWYRQALGQGPEFLTYFNYEAQQDKSGLPNDRFSAERPEGSISTLTIQRTEQRDSAMYRCASSPSGGPYGYTFGSGTRLTVV.

The CDR3 loop is CASSQIGGTEAFF. CDR3 bases: TGTGCCAGCAGCCAAATCGGGGGAACTGAAGCTTTCTTT. The chain has TRBV14 and TRBJ1-1, with a tentative D call TRBD1 (5 bases). CDR3 length: 13 amino acids. Trimming cost V 2 bases and J 5 bases, with 9 bases left between them. The germline gives CDR1 SGHDN, CDR2 FVKESK.

Regarding this clone: The sample holds other DNA sequences that translate to the same CDR3. The chain employs TRBV5-1 and TRBJ2-1; 9 bases line up with TRBD2. The CDR3 is 17 amino acids. In germline, CDR1 is SGHRS, CDR2 YFSETQ. The V and J ends lost 0 bases and 2 bases, in that order; junction bases with no gene match: 6. The CDR3 region is CASSLGLAGPTYNEQFF. CDR3 DNA: TGCGCCAGCAGCTTGGGGCTAGCGGGACCGACCTACAATGAGCAGTTCTTC.

The chain combines TRBV5-4 with TRBJ2-7, with a weak D call TRBD2 (5 bases). The CDR3 has 14 amino acids. V lost 0 bases and J lost 5, with 12 bases in between. Germline V gene sequence: CDR1 SGHNT, CDR2 YYREEE (reference sequence). The CDR3 nucleotides read TGTGCCAGCAGCTTGGACCCCCGGGATGACGAGCAGTACTTC. Its protein is CASSLDPRDDEQYF.

V gene TRBV6-5 combines with J gene TRBJ2-7; 8 bases map to TRBD2. V lost 2 bases to trimming and J lost 2 bases; unmatched junction nucleotides: 5. The CDR3 runs 15 residues. CDR1 is MNHEY, CDR2 SVGAGI, per germline. The DNA for the CDR3 is TGTGCCAGCAGTTACGGTCCCGGGGGGGCCTACGAGCAGTACTTC. It yields the protein CASSYGPGGAYEQYF.

The DNA for the CDR3 is TGTGCCAGCAGTTACTCGACCCCGGCAGCAAAAGGGGGAGCTTTCTTT. As protein: CASSYSTPAAKGGAFF. The chain couples TRBV6-6 to TRBJ1-1; D may be TRBD1 (6 bases). Trimming took off 0 bases at V and 10 bases at J, with 21 bases between the two ends. The germline V gene encodes CDR1 MNHNY and CDR2 SVGAGI (reference sequence). The CDR3 loop spans 16 amino acids.

The chain combines TRBV11-2 with TRBJ2-7; 16 bases map to TRBD2. Germline V CDR1 and CDR2: SGHAT, FQNNGV. This CDR3 has 17 amino acids. J was trimmed by 4 bases and V by 5 bases; bases with no gene match: 8. CDR3 sequence (DNA): TGTGCCAGCAGCCCCGGGACTAGCGGGAGGGCCGGATACGAGCAGTACTTC. Protein sequence: CASSPGTSGRAGYEQYF.

CDR3 in DNA: TGCGCCAGCAGCTTCGGGGGGCCGACCTACGAGCAGTACTTC. It is translated as CASSFGGPTYEQYF. The rearrangement uses TRBV5-1 and TRBJ2-7, with D perhaps matching TRBD2 (7 bases). CDR1 and CDR2 from the germline V gene are SGHRS and YFSETQ. V was clipped by 2 bases and J by 2 bases, with 11 bases between them. This CDR3 has 14 amino acids.

The chain recombines TRBV15 with TRBJ2-3; possible D gene TRBD2, 7 bases. Germline CDR1 reads LNHNV; CDR2 reads YYDKDF (reference sequence). Between the trimmed V and J ends, which lost 6 bases and 6 bases, there was a span of 16 bases. The CDR3 runs 14 residues. Here the CDR3 DNA reads TGTGCCACCAGGGAGAGGGGGGGCCGTGATACGCAGTATTTT. This codes for CATRERGGRDTQYF.

CDR3 DNA sequence: TGCAGCGTCGGACCTAGCGGTACACCATACGAGCAGTACTTC. Protein product: CSVGPSGTPYEQYF. The chain has TRBV29-1 and TRBJ2-7; TRBD2 agrees at 7 bases. This CDR3 is built from 14 residues. V dropped 6 bases and J dropped 4; count of bases not matched to a gene: 12. CDR1 and CDR2 (germline): SQVTM, ANQGSEA.

The chain carries TRBV7-8 and TRBJ2-4, with D perhaps matching TRBD2 (5 bases). CDR1 is SGHVS, CDR2 FQNEAQ, per germline. The CDR3 sequence is 13 residues long. Deletions cut 5 bases from V and 6 bases from J, with 11 bases between. This chain's CDR3 is CASSGHGGNIQYF. The CDR3 region has the DNA TGTGCCAGCAGCGGTCATGGAGGAAACATTCAGTACTTC.

Only a few counts were recorded for this clone. An end of the junction does not agree with germline; a read error may underlie this. This chain uses TRBV7-7 with TRBJ2-7; D possibly corresponds to TRBD1 (6 bases). The CDR3 runs 16 residues. CDR1 and CDR2 from the germline V gene are SSHAT and FNYEAQ (reference sequence). The CDR3 protein is CASSLGTPDHSYEQYF. The CDR3 nucleotides are TGTGCTAGCAGCTTGGGGACACCGGATCACTCCTACGAGCAGTACTTC.

The chain carries TRBV19 and TRBJ1-1; 10 nucleotides line up with TRBD1. The J segment lost 4 bases and the V segment lost 4 bases, leaving 15 bases of the junction unmatched. The CDR3 is made up of 18 amino acids. Germline assignment: CDR1 LNHDA and CDR2 SQIVND (reference sequence). CDR3 sequence: CASSNGQGDISVATEAFF. The CDR3 DNA reads as TGTGCCAGTAGTAACGGACAGGGGGATATTTCAGTGGCCACTGAAGCTTTCTTT.